These T cell receptor beta chains were read from a single sample in a study of blood T cell repertoires in COVID-19. Clones were sequenced by immunoSEQ multiplex PCR, and TCRdb holds only the in-frame ones, with some missing. The repertoire holds about 160,000 clones, with 85% as singletons. Sequencing used peripheral blood. All receptors derive from a human donor with acute or convalescent COVID-19. The donor label of this sample is uncertain. The CDR3 runs from the conserved cysteine through the conserved F or W. Fields, in order: J gene, V gene, clone size, D gene, CDR3 DNA, CDR3 protein. The D gene is left open where the match is weak. Some rows mark clone size as missing; the rest say once, few, many or name a class of expanded clone.

>TRBJ2-1|TRBV28|NA|NA
TGTGCCAGCAGGTGGACGGGGGTCAATGAGCAGTTCTTC
CASRWTGVNEQFF
>TRBJ2-1|TRBV6-5|few|TRBD2
TGTGCCAGCAGGCCACTAGCGGGGGCCTACAATGAGCAGTTCTTC
CASRPLAGAYNEQFF
>TRBJ1-3|TRBV2|NA|NA
TGTGCCAGCAGTCGAGGGGACTTAAACACCATATATTTT
CASSRGDLNTIYF
>TRBJ2-1|TRBV5-4|few|TRBD2
TGTGCCAGCAGCCGCGGGACTAGCGAGAGCTCCTACAATGAGCAGTTCTTC
CASSRGTSESSYNEQFF
>TRBJ1-4|TRBV23-1|NA|TRBD1
TGCGCCAGCAGTCGAAGACAGGGCTGGAGGGAACTGTTTTTT
CASSRRQGWRELFF
>TRBJ2-7|TRBV11-3|NA|NA
TGTGCCAGCAGCTTAGATGGTTCGGGTATGGAGCAGTACTTC
CASSLDGSGMEQYF
>TRBJ2-1|TRBV4-2|NA|TRBD2
TGTGCCAGCAGCCAAGTGGGTAGCGGGGGGAATGAGCAGTTCTTC
CASSQVGSGGNEQFF
>TRBJ2-2|TRBV7-6|NA|NA
TGTGCCAGCAGCTTAGCGCGGGGTTTCGACACCGGGGAGCTGTTTTTT
CASSLARGFDTGELFF
>TRBJ2-5|TRBV5-1|NA|NA
TGCGCCAGCAGTGATGGACAGCGGATCCAAGAGACCCAGTACTTC
CASSDGQRIQETQYF
>TRBJ2-7|TRBV4-1|NA|NA
TGCGCCAGCAGCCAAGCAACCAGGGGCGAGCAGTACTTC
CASSQATRGEQYF
>TRBJ1-1|TRBV12-3/TRBV12-4|once|NA
TGTGCCAGCAGTTTACAATTGGACACCGAAGCTTTCTTT
CASSLQLDTEAFF
>TRBJ2-7|TRBV2|NA|NA
TGTGCCAGCACCTCCTTGACTAACGAGCAGTACTTC
CASTSLTNEQYF
>TRBJ1-6|TRBV7-3|NA|TRBD1
TGTGCCAGCAGCTCGCAGGGGGCTAATTCACCCCTCCACTTT
CASSSQGANSPLHF
>TRBJ2-5|TRBV7-2|NA|TRBD2
TGTGCCAGCAGCTCCACTCGACTAGCGGGGGCCCTGTACCAAGAGACCCAGTACTTC
CASSSTRLAGALYQETQYF
>TRBJ1-6|TRBV9|NA|NA
TGTGCCAGCAGCGTAGTAGTCGCTCCTAATTCACCCCTCCACTTT
CASSVVVAPNSPLHF
>TRBJ1-5|TRBV6-1|NA|TRBD1
TGTGCCAGCAGTGAATTAATAGGACAGGGGGGGGTCAATCAGCCCCAGCATTTT
CASSELIGQGGVNQPQHF
>TRBJ1-3|TRBV30|NA|NA
TGTGCCTGGAGTCTCGCCAGGGTCTCCAGTGGAAACACCATATATTTT
CAWSLARVSSGNTIYF
>TRBJ1-1|TRBV2|NA|NA
TGTGCCAGCGATACCTCAGGGGTGCGGACTGAAGCTTTCTTT
CASDTSGVRTEAFF
>TRBJ2-5|TRBV27|NA|NA
TGTGCCAGCAGTTTCAGGGGTCGAGAGACCCAGTACTTC
CASSFRGRETQYF
>TRBJ2-2|TRBV19|NA|TRBD1
TGTGCCAGTTTCACAGGGGTGGCGAACACCGGGGAGCTGTTTTTT
CASFTGVANTGELFF
>TRBJ2-4|TRBV9|NA|NA
TGTGCCAGCAGCGCCCGGGGAGAGGTCGTTAGCATTCAGTACTTC
CASSARGEVVSIQYF
>TRBJ1-5|TRBV6-2/TRBV6-3|NA|NA
TGTGCCAGCAGTTACTCGGGCCCACGCAATCAGCCCCAGCATTTT
CASSYSGPRNQPQHF
>TRBJ1-3|TRBV18|NA|TRBD1
TGTGCCAGCTCACCCCTGGGACAGGGATTCGGAAACACCATATATTTT
CASSPLGQGFGNTIYF
>TRBJ1-1|TRBV15|NA|TRBD1
TGTGCCACCAGCAAGGGACAGAAGAACACTGAAGCTTTCTTT
CATSKGQKNTEAFF
>TRBJ1-2|TRBV30|once|TRBD1
TGTGCCTGGAGTCCGGGACAGGGCTCCCCTGGCTACACCTTC
CAWSPGQGSPGYTF
>TRBJ1-2|TRBV11-3|once|NA
TGTGCCAGCAGTGGTGACACAAACTATGGCTACACCTTC
CASSGDTNYGYTF
>TRBJ1-1|TRBV18|NA|NA
TGTGCCAGCTCAAGCGGACGGAAGAACACTGAAGCTTTCTTT
CASSSGRKNTEAFF
>TRBJ2-3|TRBV7-2|few|NA
TGTGCCAGCAGCCTAGACGGGGGTAGCACAGATACGCAGTATTTT
CASSLDGGSTDTQYF
>TRBJ1-5|TRBV7-2|NA|NA
TGTGCCAGCAGCTTACAGGGGACGACGCCAGGGCAGCCCCAGCATTTT
CASSLQGTTPGQPQHF
>TRBJ1-6|TRBV27|NA|TRBD1
TGTGCCAGCAGCATTATGACAGGGGTCCCCGCTCCCCTCCACTTT
CASSIMTGVPAPLHF
>TRBJ1-1|TRBV2|NA|NA
TGTGCCAGCAGTTTGGGACAGAACACTGAAGCTTTCTTT
CASSLGQNTEAFF
>TRBJ2-1|TRBV11-2|NA|TRBD2
TGTGCCAGCAGTACTGGGACTAGCGTCAATGAGCAGTTCTTC
CASSTGTSVNEQFF
>TRBJ2-3|TRBV10-3|NA|TRBD1
TGTGCCATCAGTGAGCTACTCCCCCAATACGACAGGGGACAAGATACGCAGTATTTT
CAISELLPQYDRGQDTQYF
>TRBJ1-2|TRBV29-1|NA|NA
TGCAGCGTTGAAGATCGGGGTAACTATGGCTACACCTTC
CSVEDRGNYGYTF
>TRBJ1-2|TRBV4-3|NA|NA
TGCGCCAGCAGTCCAGGGACTCCCACCCTCTATGGCTACACCTTC
CASSPGTPTLYGYTF
>TRBJ1-1|TRBV6-5|NA|TRBD1
TGTGCCAGCAGTTACCGGACAGGGAAGAACACTGAAGCTTTCTTT
CASSYRTGKNTEAFF
>TRBJ2-1|TRBV7-6|NA|TRBD2
TGTGCCAGCAGCTTAGCTAGCGGGTACTACAATGAGCAGTTCTTC
CASSLASGYYNEQFF
>TRBJ1-5|TRBV24-1|NA|TRBD1
TGTGCCACCAGTGACCAAGGACAGGGGCCGGATCAGCCCCAGCATTTT
CATSDQGQGPDQPQHF
>TRBJ1-1|TRBV28|NA|TRBD1
TGTGCCAGCAGTTCCTCCGGGACAGGTTACACTGAAGCTTTCTTT
CASSSSGTGYTEAFF
>TRBJ2-4|TRBV28|NA|TRBD2
TGTGCCAGCAGTATACGACTAGCGGGGGCCTCCCTAGCCAAAAACATTCAGTACTTC
CASSIRLAGASLAKNIQYF
>TRBJ1-5|TRBV19|NA|TRBD1
TGTGCCAGTAGTATAGTGGGCAGGGGGTACACTCCCCAGCATTTT
CASSIVGRGYTPQHF
>TRBJ2-7|TRBV18|NA|TRBD1
TGTGCCAGCTCACCAAGACAGGGGATACCCTACGAGCAGTACTTC
CASSPRQGIPYEQYF
>TRBJ1-3|TRBV7-2|NA|NA
TGTGCCAGCAGCTCCAGGGGAAACACCATATATTTT
CASSSRGNTIYF
>TRBJ2-3|TRBV5-5|NA|TRBD2
TGTGCCAGCAGCTTGGGAGGGACTGGGAGGGGAAGGGAGTATTTT
CASSLGGTGRGREYF
>TRBJ1-2|TRBV5-4|NA|NA
TGTGCCAGCAGCTTGGACAGGGTAGCTGGCTACACCTTC
CASSLDRVAGYTF
>TRBJ2-4|TRBV18|NA|NA
TGTGCCAGCTCCCTTCTCGGCGGACATAAACTAGCCAAAAACATTCAGTACTTC
CASSLLGGHKLAKNIQYF
>TRBJ2-3|TRBV6-5|once|NA
TGTGCCAGCAGTAAGCTTCGAGGGGGTCTGCAGTATTTT
CASSKLRGGLQYF
>TRBJ1-2|TRBV7-2|NA|NA
TGTGCCAGCAGCTTACCCAGGGGCGAGGGTGGCTACACCTTC
CASSLPRGEGGYTF
>TRBJ1-1|TRBV7-2|NA|NA
TGTGCCAGCAGCCCTTGGGGGGGCGGAGGAGCTTTCTTT
CASSPWGGGGAFF
>TRBJ2-1|TRBV6-4|NA|NA
TGTGCCAGCAGTGTCACGGGAATAGGCAATGAGCAGTTCTTC
CASSVTGIGNEQFF
>TRBJ1-4|TRBV10-1|NA|NA
TGCGCCAGCAGCCCCGGAGGAGGGATTGAAAAACTGTTTTTT
CASSPGGGIEKLFF
>TRBJ1-6|TRBV4-2|NA|TRBD1
TGTGCCAGCAGCCAAGAACTCCGGACAGGGCAGAGGTCCTATAATTCACCCCTCCACTTT
CASSQELRTGQRSYNSPLHF